Listed below are T cell receptor beta chains from one sample, sequenced in a study of patients and donors after allogeneic stem cell transplantation. TCRdb re-called the RT-PCR reads with MiXCR, one entry per CDR3 protein. This sample has roughly 960,000 distinct CDR3 sequences; more than 15% occur once, and the top ten carry around 6%. Material for sequencing was blood, either unsorted or a sorted T cell fraction (not recorded which). These receptors came from a human donor who was either an allogeneic HSCT recipient or a stem cell or donor lymphocyte infusion donor (not recorded which). It is not recorded whose cells these are; they may come from a transplant donor. CDR3s include the opening cysteine and the closing phenylalanine or tryptophan. A D gene is named only where the DNA matches it firmly. Some rows have no size entry. The others give once, few or many, or a class for an expanded clone.

v_gene	d_gene	abundance	j_gene	CDR3aa	CDR3nt
TRBV30	NA	few	TRBJ2-1	CAWSVDSTTYNEQFF	TGTGCCTGGAGTGTAGACTCAACAACCTACAATGAGCAGTTCTTC
TRBV6-5	NA	NA	TRBJ2-2	CASSEWGELFF	TGTGCCAGCAGTGAATGGGGGGAGCTGTTTTTT
TRBV5-1	TRBD2	many	TRBJ2-1	CASSLSTSGSNEQFF	TGCGCCAGCAGCTTGAGTACTAGCGGGAGCAATGAGCAGTTCTTC
TRBV5-1	NA	few	TRBJ2-2	CASSSEGGTGELFF	TGCGCCAGCAGCTCGGAAGGGGGGACCGGGGAGCTGTTTTTT
TRBV9	NA	few	TRBJ2-1	CASSVGRPHNEQFF	TGTGCCAGCAGCGTTGGCCGCCCGCACAATGAGCAGTTCTTC
TRBV5-1	TRBD2	NA	TRBJ2-2	CASRLTSAEGNTGELFF	TGCGCCAGCAGACTCACTAGCGCCGAGGGGAACACCGGGGAGCTGTTTTTT
TRBV12-3/TRBV12-4	TRBD2	NA	TRBJ2-7	CASTFQLAGGPHEQYF	TGTGCCAGCACTTTCCAACTAGCGGGAGGGCCCCACGAGCAGTACTTC
TRBV20-1	TRBD1	few	TRBJ1-2	CSAREGGQGRFGYGYTF	TGCAGTGCTAGAGAGGGGGGACAGGGGCGTTTCGGCTATGGCTACACCTTC
TRBV9	NA	NA	TRBJ2-3	CASSSAPTTDTQYF	TGTGCCAGCAGTTCGGCACCCACCACAGATACGCAGTATTTT
TRBV27	NA	few	TRBJ2-1	CASTLGPYNEQFF	TGTGCCAGCACCTTGGGGCCATACAATGAGCAGTTCTTC
TRBV24-1	TRBD2	few	TRBJ2-1	CATSDYRIGLAGEQFF	TGTGCCACCAGTGACTACAGAATAGGACTAGCGGGGGAGCAGTTCTTC
TRBV6-5	NA	few	TRBJ2-1	CASSYMGIHPPPNEQFF	TGTGCCAGCAGTTACATGGGAATCCATCCCCCCCCCAATGAGCAGTTCTTC
TRBV5-1	NA	few	TRBJ2-3	CASSPETSKYTQYF	TGCGCCAGCAGCCCGGAAACTAGCAAGTATACGCAGTATTTT
TRBV27	NA	few	TRBJ2-3	CASSPNLDTQYF	TGTGCCAGCAGTCCGAACCTAGATACGCAGTATTTT
TRBV4-3	NA	NA	TRBJ2-1	CASSVRVSSYNEQFF	TGCGCCAGCAGCGTCAGGGTTTCCTCCTACAATGAGCAGTTCTTC
TRBV24-1	NA	few	TRBJ2-1	CATSDFLDEQFF	TGTGCCACCAGTGATTTTTTAGATGAGCAGTTCTTC
TRBV7-6	NA	NA	TRBJ1-6	CASSLGRGTGGSPLHF	TGTGCCAGCAGCCTAGGACGGGGTACGGGCGGTTCACCCCTCCACTTT
TRBV7-8	TRBD1	many	TRBJ1-2	CASSLDRGDGYTF	TGTGCCAGCAGCTTGGACAGGGGAGATGGCTACACCTTC
TRBV28	TRBD1	NA	TRBJ1-2	CASTETGDNYGYTF	TGTGCCAGCACTGAGACAGGGGATAACTATGGCTACACCTTC
TRBV4-2	TRBD2	few	TRBJ2-5	CASRSSGGGQETQYF	TGTGCCAGCAGGTCCAGCGGGGGGGGGCAAGAGACCCAGTACTTC
TRBV29-1	NA	many	TRBJ2-3	CSVDSGSTDTQYF	TGCAGCGTTGACAGCGGAAGCACAGATACGCAGTATTTT
TRBV6-2/TRBV6-3	NA	NA	TRBJ1-1	CASSYSGGQTEAFF	TGTGCCAGCAGTTACTCGGGAGGTCAGACTGAAGCTTTCTTT
TRBV10-3	NA	NA	TRBJ2-1	CAISGAQPADLMYNEQFF	TGTGCCATCAGTGGTGCACAGCCAGCCGACTTAATGTACAATGAGCAGTTCTTC
TRBV12-3/TRBV12-4	TRBD1	NA	TRBJ1-2	CASSSTGVGPSHGYTF	TGTGCCAGCAGTTCAACAGGGGTAGGGCCTTCGCATGGCTACACCTTC
TRBV20-1	NA	few	TRBJ2-7	CSATPRATKTYEQYF	TGCAGTGCTACCCCCCGAGCGACAAAAACCTACGAGCAGTACTTC
TRBV7-9	TRBD1	few	TRBJ2-3	CASSSRDRGRLDTQYF	TGTGCCAGCAGCTCACGTGACAGGGGGCGCCTAGATACGCAGTATTTT
TRBV20-1	NA	few	TRBJ2-6	CSARDGLSGANVLTF	TGCAGTGCTAGAGACGGATTATCTGGGGCCAACGTCCTGACTTTC
TRBV9	NA	few	TRBJ2-3	CASSVEIGRDTQYF	TGTGCCAGCAGCGTAGAAATCGGCCGGGATACGCAGTATTTT
TRBV20-1	TRBD1	NA	TRBJ1-2	CSARDAKQGASYGYTF	TGCAGTGCTAGAGATGCAAAACAGGGGGCAAGCTATGGCTACACCTTC
TRBV5-1	NA	many	TRBJ1-1	CASSLVSGRNTEAFF	TGCGCCAGCAGCTTGGTATCCGGAAGGAACACTGAAGCTTTCTTT
TRBV20-1	NA	few	TRBJ2-3	CSAPARLGEKDTDTQYF	TGCAGTGCTCCGGCGAGACTAGGGGAAAAAGACACAGATACGCAGTATTTT
TRBV10-3	TRBD2	many	TRBJ2-5	CAISGSAPREAQYF	TGTGCCATCAGTGGGTCGGCCCCCCGGGAGGCCCAGTACTTC
TRBV7-2	NA	few	TRBJ1-6	CASSPRTEYNSPLHF	TGTGCCAGCAGCCCACGGACCGAGTATAATTCACCCCTCCACTTT
TRBV25-1	NA	many	TRBJ2-1	CASSDPLRGNEQFF	TGTGCCAGCAGTGACCCTTTACGCGGAAATGAGCAGTTCTTC
TRBV7-8	NA	NA	TRBJ2-7	CASSWHRRGPSYEQYF	TGTGCCAGCAGCTGGCATCGGCGGGGGCCATCCTACGAGCAGTACTTC
TRBV4-3	TRBD2	NA	TRBJ2-1	CASSQDGATAGEYNEQFF	TGCGCCAGCAGCCAAGATGGGGCCACGGCGGGGGAGTACAATGAGCAGTTCTTC
TRBV29-1	TRBD1	few	TRBJ1-2	CSAGDGQGEYGYTF	TGCAGCGCCGGGGACGGACAGGGCGAGTATGGCTACACCTTC
TRBV10-3	TRBD2	few	TRBJ2-7	CAISPGLLAYEQYF	TGTGCCATCAGTCCGGGACTACTCGCTTACGAGCAGTACTTC
TRBV2	TRBD2	once	TRBJ2-1	CASTEAGNEQFF	TGTGCCAGCACCGAAGCGGGGAATGAGCAGTTCTTC
TRBV5-1	NA	NA	TRBJ2-2	CASSLGQLTNTGELFF	TGCGCCAGCAGCTTGGGCCAATTAACGAACACCGGGGAGCTGTTTTTT
TRBV5-1	NA	few	TRBJ1-2	CASSLTGTGYYGYTF	TGCGCCAGCAGCTTGACAGGAACAGGGTATTATGGCTACACCTTC
TRBV29-1	TRBD1	NA	TRBJ2-2	CSVDDGQGNTGELFF	TGCAGCGTGGACGATGGACAGGGTAACACCGGGGAGCTGTTTTTT
TRBV4-1	TRBD2	NA	TRBJ2-3	CASSQLGLASRYF	TGCGCCAGCAGCCAACTGGGACTAGCGTCCCGGTATTTT
TRBV7-8	NA	NA	TRBJ2-3	CASSFGGEYTDTQYF	TGTGCCAGCAGCTTTGGCGGGGAATACACAGATACGCAGTATTTT
TRBV7-9	TRBD1	NA	TRBJ1-4	CASSPTTTGVNEKLFF	TGTGCCAGCAGCCCGACGACGACAGGGGTGAATGAAAAACTGTTTTTT
TRBV7-9	TRBD1	NA	TRBJ2-3	CASSYSTGSPTDTQYF	TGTGCCAGCAGCTATTCGACAGGGTCCCCCACAGATACGCAGTATTTT
TRBV20-1	TRBD1	NA	TRBJ2-5	CSASEGQGRRETQYF	TGCAGTGCTAGTGAAGGACAGGGCAGACGGGAGACCCAGTACTTC
TRBV7-3	NA	NA	TRBJ2-1	CASSPDLRNEQFF	TGTGCCAGCAGCCCGGACCTAAGGAATGAGCAGTTCTTC